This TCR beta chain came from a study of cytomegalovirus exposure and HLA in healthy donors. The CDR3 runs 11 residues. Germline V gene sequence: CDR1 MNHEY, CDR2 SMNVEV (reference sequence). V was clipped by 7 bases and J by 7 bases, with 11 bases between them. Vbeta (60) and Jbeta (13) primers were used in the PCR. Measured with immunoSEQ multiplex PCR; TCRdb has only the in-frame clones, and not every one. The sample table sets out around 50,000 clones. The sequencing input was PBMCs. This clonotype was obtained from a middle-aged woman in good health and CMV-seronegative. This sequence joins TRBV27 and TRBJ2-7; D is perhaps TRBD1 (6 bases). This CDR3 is CASKNRAEQYF. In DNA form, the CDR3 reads TGTGCCAGCAAAAACAGGGCAGAGCAGTACTTC.